The 15 T cell receptor beta chains reported below all come from one sample, sequenced in a study of blood T cell repertoires in COVID-19 (TCRdb year 2020). The library relied on the immunoSEQ multiplex PCR assay. The immuneACCESS repertoire file appears here via TCRdb, limited to in-frame rearrangements. These files lack a portion of the clones; in checked studies, under half of the deficit traces to unresolved V genes, and the cause of the others is not known. Within this sample are a few hundred thousand clones, with roughly 90% of them counted one time only. The ten largest clones represent less than 3.5% of the sample. The specimen sequenced was peripheral blood. These receptors were collected from a woman aged 25 to 39 with COVID-19, enrolled during active disease.

This CDR3 is CATRTSGGSTDTQYF. For the CDR3, the DNA is TGTGCCACCCGGACTAGCGGGGGGTCCACAGATACGCAGTATTTT. V gene TRBV10-3 combines with J gene TRBJ2-3; 14 bases agree with TRBD2. V lost 10 bases and J lost 2; bases outside the gene matches: 5. The CDR3 sequence is 15 residues long. Per germline, CDR1 ENHRY and CDR2 SYGVKD.

V is TRBV5-4 and J is TRBJ2-5; 10 bases line up with TRBD1. The J segment lost 7 bases and the V segment lost 4 bases, leaving 19 bases of the junction unmatched. The germline CDR1 and CDR2 sequences are SGHNT and YYREEE (reference sequence). The CDR3 is 18 residues long. The CDR3 DNA follows: TGTGCCAGCAGCCCCCGGGACAGGGGAAGGGTTGAGGCAGCGACCCAGTACTTC. This sequence encodes CASSPRDRGRVEAATQYF.

The rearrangement joins TRBV4-1 to TRBJ1-2; D possibly corresponds to TRBD1 (6 bases). Per the germline V gene, CDR1 is MGHRA and CDR2 is YSYEKL. The CDR3 is made up of 16 amino acids. The ends were cut back, 3 bases at V and 5 bases at J, with 19 bases in the middle. In nucleotides, the CDR3 is TGCGCCAGCAGCCATCGGGGGGCGGGGCCTGGGTATGGCTACACCTTC. Its protein product is CASSHRGAGPGYGYTF.

The rearrangement links TRBV28 to TRBJ2-7, with 9 positions matching TRBD1. V shed 7 bases, J shed 6 bases, and the junction held 16 bases outside the gene matches. CDR3 length: 16 amino acids. Germline CDR1 and CDR2: MDHEN and SYDVKM. CDR3 sequence: CASIKGGGTGTGEQYF. CDR3 coding DNA: TGTGCCAGCATCAAAGGGGGGGGGACAGGGACCGGCGAGCAGTACTTC.

The rearrangement links TRBV18 to TRBJ2-2; no firm D call. V was trimmed by 0 bases and J by 2 bases, leaving 7 bases between them. The CDR3 contains 15 residues. Germline CDR1 is KGHSH and CDR2 is LQKENI. CDR3 loop: CASSPPPTNTGELFF. CDR3 in DNA: TGTGCCAGCTCACCACCCCCGACTAACACCGGGGAGCTGTTTTTT.

The chain carries TRBV19 and TRBJ1-1; 7 bases are a match to TRBD1. The ends lost 4 bases at V and 4 bases at J; junction bases unmatched: 3. Germline V gene data show CDR1 as LNHDA and CDR2 as SQIVND (reference sequence). CDR3 length: 13 amino acids. For the CDR3, the DNA is TGTGCCAGTAGTACACGACAGGGCACTGAAGCTTTCTTT. Amino acids: CASSTRQGTEAFF.

This clone was recorded only once. This chain links TRBV9 with TRBJ1-1, with a possible D match to TRBD1 (5 bases). CDR1 and CDR2 (germline): SGDLS, YYNGEE. Trimming shortened V by 2 bases and J by 2 bases, and 7 bases separated the two germline ends. The CDR3 is 13 residues long. The chain's CDR3 is CASSVRVNTEAFF. DNA of the CDR3: TGTGCCAGCAGCGTCAGGGTTAACACTGAAGCTTTCTTT.

This chain uses TRBV19 with TRBJ1-1; 9 bases are shared with TRBD1. V dropped 3 bases and J dropped 10; count of bases not matched to a gene: 9. The CDR3 sequence is 14 residues long. The germline V gene encodes CDR1 LNHDA and CDR2 SQIVND (reference sequence). The CDR3 DNA reads as TGTGCCAGTAGTATCCGGACAGGGGATAACGGAGCTTTCTTT. Its translation is CASSIRTGDNGAFF. The entire variable domain, with the rest obtained from reference TRBV19 and TRBJ1-1, is as follows: DGGITQSPKYLFRKEGQNVTLSCEQNLNHDAMYWYRQDPGQGLRLIYYSQIVNDFQKGDIAEGYSVSREKKESFPLTVTSAQKNPTAFYLCASSIRTGDNGAFFGQGTRLTVV.

J is TRBJ2-2 and V is TRBV21-1; the table's D call, TRBD2, has no DNA check behind it. TRBV21-1 is a known pseudogene. This CDR3 spans 11 amino acids. In DNA, the CDR3 is TGTGCCAGCGGAGACACCGGGGAGCTGTTTTTT. It yields the protein CASGDTGELFF.

This clone has just one count. This rearrangement joins TRBV27 to TRBJ1-1, with a possible D match to TRBD1 (6 bases). CDR1 and CDR2 from the germline V gene are MNHEY and SMNVEV (reference sequence). Trimming cost V 3 bases and J 3 bases, with 8 bases left between them. This CDR3 comprises 13 residues. As DNA, the CDR3 is TGTGCCAGCAGTTTTGGGGGCTACACTGAAGCTTTCTTT. Protein product: CASSFGGYTEAFF.

This chain uses TRBV12-3 or TRBV12-4 with TRBJ2-7; TRBD1 is a possible D gene (5 bases). The CDR3 runs to 12 residues. Deletions cut 5 bases from V and 6 bases from J, with 11 bases between. In DNA, the CDR3 is TGTGCCAGCAGTACAGGTCGGAGCGAGCAGTACGTC. Its protein product is CASSTGRSEQYV.

The genes are TRBV28 and TRBJ1-2, with D maybe TRBD1 (6 bases). From germline, CDR1 is MDHEN and CDR2 SYDVKM. V lost 4 bases and J lost 7, with 22 bases in between. This CDR3 has 16 residues. The DNA for the CDR3 is TGTGCCAGCAGTTCCCCTCGTGCAGGGGTAAGTTCTGGCTACACCTTC. It specifies CASSSPRAGVSSGYTF.

This chain links TRBV27 with TRBJ1-1; 12 nucleotides align to TRBD1. V dropped 6 bases and J dropped 0; count of bases not matched to a gene: 11. The CDR3 is 18 amino acids. CDR1 is MNHEY, CDR2 SMNVEV, per germline (reference sequence). CDR3 residues: CASSQRGTGGWMNTEAFF. The CDR3 DNA follows: TGTGCCAGCAGCCAACGGGGGACAGGGGGCTGGATGAACACTGAAGCTTTCTTT.

CDR3 sequence: CASSPPISGSPGELFF. DNA for the CDR3: TGTGCCAGCTCACCACCTATATCCGGGTCCCCCGGGGAGCTGTTTTTT. The rearrangement links TRBV18 to TRBJ2-2; D is undetermined. Germline lookup yields CDR1 KGHSH and CDR2 LQKENI. This CDR3 has 16 residues. V was clipped by 0 bases and J by 6 bases, with 14 bases between them.

The rearrangement uses TRBV18 and TRBJ2-5; TRBD1 matches at 7 bases. V lost 3 bases, J lost 4 bases, and 8 bases stayed unmatched. The germline V gene has CDR1 KGHSH and CDR2 LQKENI. The length of the CDR3 is 15 residues. CDR3 nucleotide sequence: TGTGCCAGCTCACCCGGGACAGCAGGCGGAGAGACCCAGTACTTC. Translating gives CASSPGTAGGETQYF.